A single sample gave rise to the 17 T cell receptor beta chains below, sequenced in a study of T cells in Graves' hyperthyroidism and ophthalmopathy. RNA transcripts were the template for amplifying TCR beta CDR3 regions. TCR CDR3 regions were first amplified by RT-PCR with HTBI primers. TCRdb redid the calling of the multiplex PCR reads with MiXCR, one entry per CDR3 protein. The sample carries roughly 840,000 distinct CDR3 sequences, 38% recorded once. Sample: blood. These receptor sequences come from a man aged 18 to 30 with Graves' hyperthyroidism.

In this sample, this clonotype turned up a few times. This sequence joins TRBV12-3 or TRBV12-4 and TRBJ1-2; D uncertain. V was clipped by 8 bases and J by 8 bases, with 21 bases between them. This CDR3 spans 14 amino acids. The CDR3: CASSPRPDWPGYTF. CDR3 DNA sequence: TGTGCCAGCTCTCCCCGCCCGGACTGGCCGGGCTACACCTTC.

This clonotype was counted a single time. Possible read error: a much larger clone is one base away. The chain couples TRBV7-2 to TRBJ1-6; tentative D call: TRBD1 (5 bases). Germline assignment: CDR1 SGHTA and CDR2 FQGNSA. This CDR3 has 14 residues. The CDR3 here is CATSLTEGNSPLHF. The CDR3 DNA reads as TGTGCCACCAGCTTGACAGAAGGGAATTCACCCCTCCACTTT.

The chain has TRBV7-9 and TRBJ1-3; D uncertain. CDR3 length: 11 residues. Trimming removed 3 bases from V and 8 bases from J, with 5 bases in between. Germline CDR1 reads SEHNR; CDR2 reads FQNEAQ (reference sequence). CDR3 loop: CASSFWDTIYF. Here the CDR3 DNA reads TGTGCCAGCAGCTTTTGGGACACCATATATTTT.

The rearrangement uses TRBV25-1 and TRBJ1-1; no clear D gene. CDR3 length: 13 amino acids. CDR1 is MGHDK and CDR2 is SYGVNS in the germline V gene. Trimming removed 7 bases from V and 0 bases from J, with 9 bases in between. CDR3 protein: CASKRALNTEAFF. CDR3 nucleotide sequence: TGTGCCAGCAAAAGGGCACTGAACACTGAAGCTTTCTTT.

In this sample, this clonotype turned up many times. The rearrangement uses TRBV29-1 and TRBJ1-1; weak D call: TRBD1 (5 bases). The CDR3 consists of 11 residues. Trimming took off 2 bases at V and 13 bases at J, with 14 bases between the two ends. Germline lookup yields CDR1 SQVTM and CDR2 ANQGSEA. Here the CDR3 DNA reads TGCAGCGTTGAAACTACAGGCATTGATTTCTTT. It codes for CSVETTGIDFF. The complete variable domain, with remaining parts taken from reference TRBV29-1 and TRBJ1-1, reads SAVISQKPSRDICQRGTSLTIQCQVDSQVTMMFWYRQQPGQSLTLIATANQGSEATYESGFVIDKFPISRPNLTFSTLTVSNMSPEDSSIYLCSVETTGIDFFGQGTRLTVV.

V gene TRBV5-1 combines with J gene TRBJ1-6; D ambiguous. This CDR3 has 15 residues. The V end was cut by 7 bases, the J end by 6 bases, with 17 bases between. CDR1 is SGHRS, CDR2 YFSETQ, per germline. The CDR3 reads CASRKQMTLNSPLHF. The CDR3 coding sequence is TGCGCCAGCCGAAAACAGATGACCCTTAATTCACCCCTCCACTTT. The full variable domain, rest sourced from reference TRBV5-1 and TRBJ1-6, is KAGVTQTPRYLIKTRGQQVTLSCSPISGHRSVSWYQQTPGQGLQFLFEYFSETQRNKGNFPGRFSGRQFSNSRSEMNVSTLELGDSALYLCASRKQMTLNSPLHFGNGTRLTVT.

The V call is TRBV6-2 or TRBV6-3, the J call TRBJ1-2; a weak D match, TRBD1 (5 bases). V was cut by 6 bases and J by 8 bases, with 16 bases left in between. This CDR3 is 13 amino acids long. CDR1 is MNHEY and CDR2 is SVGEGT in the germline V gene. The CDR3 DNA reads as TGTGCCAGCAGCTCGGGGGGAGCTAACGGCTACACCTTC. Translated, it gives CASSSGGANGYTF.

This clonotype was counted a few times. This chain connects TRBV12-5 to TRBJ1-2, with 8 bases fitting TRBD1. Germline loops: CDR1 LGHNT, CDR2 FRNRAP. V lost 4 bases to trimming and J lost 7 bases; unmatched junction nucleotides: 8. This CDR3 region has 14 residues. CDR3 sequence: CASGSLGQGRGYTF. As DNA, the CDR3 is TGTGCTAGTGGTTCCCTCGGACAGGGCCGTGGCTACACCTTC.

This clonotype was recorded at least ten times. The chain links TRBV7-9 to TRBJ2-7; 11 nucleotides match TRBD2. Germline-derived CDR1 and CDR2 are SEHNR and FQNEAQ (reference sequence). V lost 5 bases to trimming and J lost 7 bases; unmatched junction nucleotides: 10. CDR3 length: 15 amino acids. Here the CDR3 reads CASSPTSGGRVEQYF. CDR3 DNA sequence: TGTGCCAGCAGCCCTACTAGCGGGGGTCGGGTAGAGCAGTACTTC.

Concerning this clonotype: A much larger clone lies a single base off, so this may be a read error. The chain is built from TRBV29-1 and TRBJ1-4, with no clear D. This CDR3 has 13 residues. Germline lookup yields CDR1 SQVTM and CDR2 ANQGSEA. With 2 bases removed from V and 8 bases from J, the gap between germline ends came to 12 bases. This CDR3 reads CSVEKGQEEKLFF. In nucleotides, the CDR3 is TGCAGCGTTGAAAAAGGGCAGGAAGAAAAACTGTTTTTT.

The sample holds many counts of this clonotype. V and J are TRBV2 and TRBJ1-2; unclear D gene. V lost 7 bases and J 2 bases, leaving 8 bases between the germline ends. The CDR3 loop spans 12 amino acids. Per the germline V gene, CDR1 is SNHLY and CDR2 is FYNNEI. DNA of the CDR3: TGTGCCAGCATGGGGAACAACTATGGCTACACCTTC. Translating gives CASMGNNYGYTF.

This clonotype was observed many times. The chain employs TRBV24-1 and TRBJ1-1, with no clear D. Per the germline V gene, CDR1 is KGHDR and CDR2 is SFDVKD. V dropped 6 bases and J dropped 6 bases, with 13 bases sitting between them. The CDR3 is made up of 13 amino acids. The chain's CDR3 is CATSPPRTSEAFF. DNA for the CDR3: TGTGCCACCAGTCCTCCCCGTACCTCTGAAGCTTTCTTT.

Ten or more counts support this clonotype. The V call is TRBV4-2, the J call TRBJ1-6; D remains ambiguous. The V and J ends lost 2 bases and 8 bases respectively, with 4 bases between them. The germline gives CDR1 LGHNA, CDR2 YNFKEQ. CDR3 size: 12 residues. CDR3 in DNA: TGTGCCAGCAGCCAACAGGATTCACCCCTCCACTTT. Residues: CASSQQDSPLHF.

The V and J genes are TRBV7-2 and TRBJ1-2; 10 positions agree with TRBD1. Germline values: CDR1 SGHTA, CDR2 FQGNSA. V shed 5 bases, J shed 4 bases, and the junction held 7 bases outside the gene matches. The CDR3 is made up of 15 amino acids. CDR3 sequence reads: CASSAGTGVLYGYTF. Written as DNA, the CDR3 is TGTGCCAGCAGCGCCGGGACAGGGGTTCTCTATGGCTACACCTTC.

This chain joins TRBV25-1 and TRBJ1-6; perhaps TRBD1 as D (6 bases). The V gene lost 6 bases and the J gene lost 4 bases, with 19 bases spanning the gap. Germline CDR1 and CDR2: MGHDK and SYGVNS. The length of the CDR3 is 17 residues. The CDR3 region is CASSQAWGAGYNSPLHF. DNA of the CDR3: TGTGCCAGCAGCCAAGCTTGGGGGGCAGGATATAATTCACCCCTCCACTTT.

Many counts were recorded for this clonotype. The chain has TRBV7-9 and TRBJ2-7; TRBD2 is a possible D gene (7 bases). V was shortened by 9 bases and J by 7 bases, with 19 bases between the two germline ends. In germline, CDR1 is SEHNR, CDR2 FQNEAQ (reference sequence). The CDR3 runs to 13 residues. CDR3 in amino acids: CASRGKEGGEQYF. CDR3 coding DNA: TGTGCCAGTCGAGGGAAGGAGGGGGGGGAGCAGTACTTC.

This clonotype was seen only once. The chain couples TRBV20-1 to TRBJ1-2, with D possibly being TRBD1 (6 bases). This CDR3 is 10 amino acids long. Trimming pared 8 bases from V and 8 bases from J, leaving 12 bases between. Germline loops: CDR1 DFQATT, CDR2 SNEGSKA (reference sequence). In DNA, the CDR3 is TGCAGTTACTCAGGGGACGGCTACACCTTC. It codes for CSYSGDGYTF.